The source of this T cell receptor (beta chain) is a study of beta chain features in type 1 diabetes. This clone was found a few times. Its antigen is undetermined. V was clipped by 2 bases and J by 10 bases; unmatched bases: 12. CDR3 size: 15 residues. Germline assignment: CDR1 SGHRS and CDR2 YFSETQ. The study, taken as a whole, reports: A moderate, significant TCRB CDR3 shortening appeared in type 1 diabetes across four CD4+ subsets. Patients and controls would be equally affected if PCR favored shorter templates.

Populations isolated by sorting all had purity greater than 95%. Sequenced material consisted of expressed TCRB transcripts (all of the isolated RNA was reverse transcribed). Profiling relied on immunoSEQ multiplex PCR, and the TCRdb table lists in-frame clones only, not all of them. This sample has around 690,000 clones; 9.5% to 15% occur once, and the top ten carry more than 0.095%. The origin of this receptor is a young man with type 1 diabetes. The rearrangement links TRBV5-1 to TRBJ1-2, with 9 bases that match TRBD1. The sequencing sample was made of naive CD4+ T cells from blood. The CDR3 loop reads CASSFTDLRTGDYTF. The CDR3 region has the DNA TGCGCCAGCAGCTTCACCGACCTAAGGACAGGGGACTACACCTTC.